This T cell receptor beta chain was sequenced in a study of human T cells and chemical hapten exposure. CDR3 size: 15 residues. TCRdb reprocessed the RACE reads with MiXCR, giving one entry per CDR3 protein. Among tens of thousands of distinct CDR3 sequences listed, over 9% were seen once. This clonotype was seen more than once but under ten times. Time point described: patch test 2, 6 weeks after DPC sensitization. Treatment indicated: therapeutic diphenylcyclopropenone sensitization with weekly scalp DPC. This sample comprised whole blood, obtained in connection with sensitization to the hapten diphenylcyclopropenone (DPC). The chain uses TRBV21-1 and TRBJ2-7; TRBD1 is taken as the D call from the table, unchecked against the DNA. TRBV21-1 has pseudogene status. The clonotype comes from a woman in her 50s with alopecia areata. Some clones in this sample may be carry-over from other donors' samples. CDR3 coding DNA: TGTGCCAGCAGCCTACACAGGGGGCTAATCCACGAGCAGTACTTC. Encoded protein: CASSLHRGLIHEQYF.